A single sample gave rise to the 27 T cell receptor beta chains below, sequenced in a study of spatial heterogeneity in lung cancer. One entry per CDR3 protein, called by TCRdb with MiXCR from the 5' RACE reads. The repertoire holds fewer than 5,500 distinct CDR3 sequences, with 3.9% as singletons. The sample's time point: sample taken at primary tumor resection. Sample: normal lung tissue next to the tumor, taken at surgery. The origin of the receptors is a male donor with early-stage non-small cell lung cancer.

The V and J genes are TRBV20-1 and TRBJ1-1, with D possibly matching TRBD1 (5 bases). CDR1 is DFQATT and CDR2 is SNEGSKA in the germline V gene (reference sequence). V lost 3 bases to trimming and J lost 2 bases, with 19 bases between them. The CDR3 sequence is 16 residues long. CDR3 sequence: CSARPTSGIVNTEAFF. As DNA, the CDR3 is TGCAGTGCTAGGCCCACCTCAGGGATTGTAAACACTGAAGCTTTCTTT.

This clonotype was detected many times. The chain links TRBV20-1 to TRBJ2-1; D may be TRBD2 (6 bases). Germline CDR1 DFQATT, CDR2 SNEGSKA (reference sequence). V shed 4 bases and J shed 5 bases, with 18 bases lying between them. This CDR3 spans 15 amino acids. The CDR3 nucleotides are TGCAGTGCTATAGATAGCGGACGTCTAGACAATGAGCAGTTCTTC. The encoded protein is CSAIDSGRLDNEQFF.

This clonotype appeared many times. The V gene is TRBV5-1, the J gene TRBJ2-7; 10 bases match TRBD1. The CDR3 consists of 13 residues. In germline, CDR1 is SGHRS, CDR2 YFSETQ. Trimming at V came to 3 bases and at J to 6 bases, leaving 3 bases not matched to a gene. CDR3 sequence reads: CASSYGQGGEQYF. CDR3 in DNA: TGCGCCAGCAGCTACGGACAGGGGGGCGAGCAGTACTTC.

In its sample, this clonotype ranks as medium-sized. CDR3 sequence reads: CASSDQGGNNQPQHF. Written as DNA, the CDR3 is TGTGCCAGCAGTGACCAGGGGGGTAACAATCAGCCCCAGCATTTT. V is TRBV2 and J is TRBJ1-5, with 7 bases lining up with TRBD1. The CDR3 sequence is 15 residues long. Germline-derived CDR1 and CDR2 are SNHLY and FYNNEI. V shed 3 bases and J 3 bases; nucleotides not matched to a gene: 5.

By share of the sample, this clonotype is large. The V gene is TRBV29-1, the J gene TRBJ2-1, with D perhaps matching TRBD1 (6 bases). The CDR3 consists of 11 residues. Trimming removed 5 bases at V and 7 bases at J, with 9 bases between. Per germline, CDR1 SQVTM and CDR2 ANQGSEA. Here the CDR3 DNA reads TGCAGCGTTAAACAGGGAAATGAGCAGTTCTTC. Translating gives CSVKQGNEQFF.

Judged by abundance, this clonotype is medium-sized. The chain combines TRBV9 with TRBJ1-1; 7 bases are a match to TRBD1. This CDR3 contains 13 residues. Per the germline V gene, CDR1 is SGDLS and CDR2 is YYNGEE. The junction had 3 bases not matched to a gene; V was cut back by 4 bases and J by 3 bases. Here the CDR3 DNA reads TGTGCCAGCAGCATCCAGGGGGACACTGAAGCTTTCTTT. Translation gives CASSIQGDTEAFF.

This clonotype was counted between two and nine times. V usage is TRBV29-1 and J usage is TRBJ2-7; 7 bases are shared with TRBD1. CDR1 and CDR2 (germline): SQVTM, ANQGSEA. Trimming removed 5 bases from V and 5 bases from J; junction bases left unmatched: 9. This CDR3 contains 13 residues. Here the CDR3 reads CSVYPGQQNEQYF. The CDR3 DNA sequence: TGCAGCGTTTATCCGGGACAGCAAAACGAGCAGTACTTC.

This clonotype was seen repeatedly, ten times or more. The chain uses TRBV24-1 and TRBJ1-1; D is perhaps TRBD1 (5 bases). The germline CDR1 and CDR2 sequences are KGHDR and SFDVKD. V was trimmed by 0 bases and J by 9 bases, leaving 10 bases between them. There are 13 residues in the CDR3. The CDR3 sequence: CATSDLVRGKAFF. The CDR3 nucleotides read TGTGCCACCAGTGATTTGGTTCGGGGGAAAGCTTTCTTT.

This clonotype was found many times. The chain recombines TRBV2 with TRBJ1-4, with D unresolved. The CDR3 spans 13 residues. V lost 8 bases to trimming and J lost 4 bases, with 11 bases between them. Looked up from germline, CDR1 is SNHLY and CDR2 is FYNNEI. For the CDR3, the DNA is TGTGCCAGCCGAGACGGAGTTAATGAAAAACTGTTTTTT. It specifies CASRDGVNEKLFF.

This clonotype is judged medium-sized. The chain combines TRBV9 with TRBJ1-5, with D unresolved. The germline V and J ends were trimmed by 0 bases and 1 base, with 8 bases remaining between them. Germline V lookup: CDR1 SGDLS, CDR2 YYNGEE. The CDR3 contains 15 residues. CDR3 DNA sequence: TGTGCCAGCAGCGTAGAGGGTACGAGCAATCAGCCCCAGCATTTT. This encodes CASSVEGTSNQPQHF.

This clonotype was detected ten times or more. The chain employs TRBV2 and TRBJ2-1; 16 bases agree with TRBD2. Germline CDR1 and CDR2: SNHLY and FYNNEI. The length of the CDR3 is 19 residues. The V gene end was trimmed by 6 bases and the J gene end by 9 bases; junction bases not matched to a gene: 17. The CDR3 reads CASRPPPGLAGGPFGEQFF. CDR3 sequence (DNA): TGTGCCAGCAGACCACCGCCGGGACTAGCGGGAGGGCCTTTTGGTGAGCAGTTCTTC.

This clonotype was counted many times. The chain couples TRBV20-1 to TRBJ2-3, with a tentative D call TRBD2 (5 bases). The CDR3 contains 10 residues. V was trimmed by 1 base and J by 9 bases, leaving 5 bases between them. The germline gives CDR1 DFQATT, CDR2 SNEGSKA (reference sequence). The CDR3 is CSARGETQYF. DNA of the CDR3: TGCAGTGCTAGAGGGGAGACGCAGTATTTT.

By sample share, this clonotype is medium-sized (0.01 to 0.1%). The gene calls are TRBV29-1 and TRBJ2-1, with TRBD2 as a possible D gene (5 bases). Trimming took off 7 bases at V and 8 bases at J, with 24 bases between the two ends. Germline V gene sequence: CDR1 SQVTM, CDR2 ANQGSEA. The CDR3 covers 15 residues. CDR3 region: CSARAPALGGDEQFF. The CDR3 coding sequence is TGCAGCGCCCGTGCACCGGCCCTCGGAGGCGATGAGCAGTTCTTC.

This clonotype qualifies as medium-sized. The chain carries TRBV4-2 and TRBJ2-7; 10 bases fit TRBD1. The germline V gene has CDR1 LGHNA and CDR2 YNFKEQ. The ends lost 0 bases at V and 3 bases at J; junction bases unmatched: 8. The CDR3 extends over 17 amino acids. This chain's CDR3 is CASSQDSTGTGDYEQYF. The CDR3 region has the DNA TGTGCCAGCAGCCAAGACTCCACCGGGACAGGGGACTACGAGCAGTACTTC.

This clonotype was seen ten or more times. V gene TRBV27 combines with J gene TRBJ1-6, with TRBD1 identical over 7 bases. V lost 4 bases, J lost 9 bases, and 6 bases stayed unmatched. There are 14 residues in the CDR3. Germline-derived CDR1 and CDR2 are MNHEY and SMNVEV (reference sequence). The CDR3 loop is CASSSTGRTSPLHF. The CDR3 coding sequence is TGTGCCAGCAGTTCGACAGGGAGGACTTCACCCCTCCACTTT.

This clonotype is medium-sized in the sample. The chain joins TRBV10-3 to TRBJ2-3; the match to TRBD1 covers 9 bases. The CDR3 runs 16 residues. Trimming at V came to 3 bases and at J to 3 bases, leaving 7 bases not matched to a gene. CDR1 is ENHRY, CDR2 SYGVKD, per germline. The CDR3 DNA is TGTGCCATCAGTGACCCCGGACAGGGGAGGACAGATACGCAGTATTTT. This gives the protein CAISDPGQGRTDTQYF.

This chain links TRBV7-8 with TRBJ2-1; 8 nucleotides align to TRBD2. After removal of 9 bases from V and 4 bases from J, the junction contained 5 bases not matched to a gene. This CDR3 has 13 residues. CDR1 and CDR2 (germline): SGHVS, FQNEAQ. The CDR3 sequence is CASSGTGYNEQFF. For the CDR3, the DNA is TGTGCCAGTAGCGGGACGGGATACAATGAGCAGTTCTTC.

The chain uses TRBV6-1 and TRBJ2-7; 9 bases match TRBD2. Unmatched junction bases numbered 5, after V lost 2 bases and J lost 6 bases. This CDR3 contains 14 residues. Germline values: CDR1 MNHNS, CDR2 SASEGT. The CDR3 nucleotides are TGTGCCAGCAGTGAACGCGGGAGGGTCCGCGAGCAGTACTTC. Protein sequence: CASSERGRVREQYF.

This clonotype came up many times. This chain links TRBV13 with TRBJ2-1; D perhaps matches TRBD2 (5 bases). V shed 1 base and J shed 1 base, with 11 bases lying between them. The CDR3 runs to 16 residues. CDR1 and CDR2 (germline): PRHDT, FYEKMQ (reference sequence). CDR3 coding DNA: TGTGCCAGCAGCTTAGTCGGGCGGGCGTCCTACAATGAGCAGTTCTTC. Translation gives CASSLVGRASYNEQFF.

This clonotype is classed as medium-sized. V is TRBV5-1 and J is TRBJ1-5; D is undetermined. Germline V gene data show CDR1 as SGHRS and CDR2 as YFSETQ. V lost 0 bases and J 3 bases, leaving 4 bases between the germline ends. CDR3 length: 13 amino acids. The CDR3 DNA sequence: TGCGCCAGCAGCTTGGACCCCAATCAGCCCCAGCATTTT. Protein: CASSLDPNQPQHF.

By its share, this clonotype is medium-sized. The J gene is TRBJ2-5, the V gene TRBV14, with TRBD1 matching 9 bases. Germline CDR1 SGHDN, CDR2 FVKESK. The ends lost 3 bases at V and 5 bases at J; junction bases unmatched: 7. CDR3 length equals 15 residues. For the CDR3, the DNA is TGTGCCAGCAGCCAGACACAGGGGGCGATGGAGACCCAGTACTTC. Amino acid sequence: CASSQTQGAMETQYF.

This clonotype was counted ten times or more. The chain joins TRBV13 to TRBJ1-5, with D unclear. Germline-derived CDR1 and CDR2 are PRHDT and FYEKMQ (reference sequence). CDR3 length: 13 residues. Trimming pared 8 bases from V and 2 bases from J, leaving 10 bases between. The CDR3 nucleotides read TGTGCCAGCGCGAAGGCCGGCAATCAGCCCCAGCATTTT. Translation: CASAKAGNQPQHF. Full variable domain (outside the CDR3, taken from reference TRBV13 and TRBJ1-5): AAGVIQSPRHLIKEKRETATLKCYPIPRHDTVYWYQQGPGQDPQFLISFYEKMQSDKGSIPDRFSAQQFSDYHSELNMSSLELGDSALYFCASAKAGNQPQHFGDGTRLSIL.

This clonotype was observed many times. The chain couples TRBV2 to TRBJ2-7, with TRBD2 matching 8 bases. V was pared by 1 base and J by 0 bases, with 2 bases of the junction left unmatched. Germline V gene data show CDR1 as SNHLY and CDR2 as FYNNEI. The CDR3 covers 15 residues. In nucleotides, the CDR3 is TGTGCCAGCAGTGAAGGTAGCGGGGCCTCCTACGAGCAGTACTTC. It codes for CASSEGSGASYEQYF. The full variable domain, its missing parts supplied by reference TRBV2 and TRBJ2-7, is EPEVTQTPSHQVTQMGQEVILRCVPISNHLYFYWYRQILGQKVEFLVSFYNNEISEKSEIFDDQFSVERPDGSNFTLKIRSTKLEDSAMYFCASSEGSGASYEQYFGPGTRLTVT.

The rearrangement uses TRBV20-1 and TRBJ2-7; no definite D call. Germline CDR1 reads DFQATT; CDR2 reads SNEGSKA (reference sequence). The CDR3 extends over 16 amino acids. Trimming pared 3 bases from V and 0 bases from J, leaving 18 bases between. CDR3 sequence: CSASPYGLTNSYEQYF. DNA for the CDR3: TGCAGTGCTAGTCCCTACGGCCTGACGAACTCCTACGAGCAGTACTTC.

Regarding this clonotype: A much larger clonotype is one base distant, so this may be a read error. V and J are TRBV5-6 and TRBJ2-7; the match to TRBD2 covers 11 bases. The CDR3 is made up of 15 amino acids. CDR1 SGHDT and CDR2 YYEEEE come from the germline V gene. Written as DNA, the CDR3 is TGTGCCAGCAGCTTACCGGTAGCGGGAGGGTACGAGCTGTACTTC. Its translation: CASSLPVAGGYELYF.

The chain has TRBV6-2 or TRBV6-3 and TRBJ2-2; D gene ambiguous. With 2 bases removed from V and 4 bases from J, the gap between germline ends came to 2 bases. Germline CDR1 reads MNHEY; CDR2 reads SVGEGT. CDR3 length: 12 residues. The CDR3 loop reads CASSYRTGELFF. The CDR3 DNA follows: TGTGCCAGCAGTTACCGCACCGGGGAGCTGTTTTTT.

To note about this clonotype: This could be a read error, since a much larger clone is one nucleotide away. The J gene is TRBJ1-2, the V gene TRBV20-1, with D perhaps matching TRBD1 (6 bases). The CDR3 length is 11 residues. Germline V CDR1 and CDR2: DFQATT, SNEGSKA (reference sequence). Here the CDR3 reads CSASDRGGYSF. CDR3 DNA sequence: TGCAGTGCTTCGGACAGAGGCGGCTACTCCTTC.